The 29 T cell receptor beta chains in this list originate from one sample, sequenced in a study of CD8+ T cells in alopecia areata. The treatment was: oral pan-JAK inhibitor, 5-10 mg twice daily. After isolation, RNA underwent reverse transcription to generate cDNA as the sequencing template. The protocol was immunoSEQ multiplex PCR, while the TCRdb copy is restricted to in-frame clones and leaves out a portion. The top ten hold 5.5% of the sample, which has approximately 200,000 clones, more than 45% seen once. The sample consisted of CD4+ T cells sorted from blood, taken at week 24, from a patient treated with tofacitinib. These receptors originate from a human donor with alopecia areata.

This clone was observed once. The genes are TRBV7-9 and TRBJ2-7; D possibly corresponds to TRBD1 (6 bases). V dropped 7 bases and J dropped 0 bases, with 13 bases sitting between them. This CDR3 has 14 amino acids. The germline V gene has CDR1 SEHNR and CDR2 FQNEAQ (reference sequence). This chain's CDR3 is CASNPEDSSYEQYF. In DNA, the CDR3 is TGTGCCAGCAACCCCGAGGACAGCTCCTACGAGCAGTACTTC.

The rearrangement links TRBV15 to TRBJ1-1; D is unresolved. Trimming left V 8 bases short and J 9 bases short, with 16 bases between. This CDR3 has 12 residues. Per germline, CDR1 LNHNV and CDR2 YYDKDF (reference sequence). CDR3 loop: CATSRRERQAFF. The CDR3 DNA reads TGTGCCACCTCGCGCCGGGAGCGCCAAGCTTTCTTT.

This clone was observed a handful of times. The chain recombines TRBV29-1 with TRBJ2-3; D might be TRBD1 or TRBD2, each matching 5 bases. CDR3 length: 9 amino acids. The germline V gene has CDR1 SQVTM and CDR2 ANQGSEA. Trimming took off 7 bases at V and 8 bases at J, with 7 bases between the two ends. The CDR3 loop is CSAGGTQYF. In DNA form, the CDR3 reads TGCAGCGCTGGGGGTACGCAGTATTTT.

The rearrangement links TRBV29-1 to TRBJ2-1; TRBD1 is a possible D gene (5 bases). V was clipped by 4 bases and J by 7 bases, with 17 bases between them. Germline assignment: CDR1 SQVTM and CDR2 ANQGSEA. This CDR3 has 14 amino acids. DNA of the CDR3: TGCAGCGTTGGTAAGGGGAACATAATGAATGAGCAGTTCTTC. It is translated as CSVGKGNIMNEQFF.

V is TRBV29-1 and J is TRBJ1-2; the match to TRBD1 covers 7 bases. There are 12 residues in the CDR3. J was trimmed by 6 bases and V by 3 bases; bases with no gene match: 4. Germline CDR1 and CDR2: SQVTM and ANQGSEA. CDR3 sequence reads: CSVEEGAHGYTF. Here the CDR3 DNA reads TGCAGCGTTGAGGAGGGGGCTCATGGCTACACCTTC.

V usage is TRBV6-1 and J usage is TRBJ2-7; TRBD1 aligns across 7 bases. The CDR3 loop spans 15 amino acids. Trimming cost V 8 bases and J 3 bases; bases outside gene matches: 13. Germline V lookup: CDR1 MNHNS, CDR2 SASEGT. This chain's CDR3 is CASSLQGSRDYEQYF. CDR3 coding DNA: TGTGCCAGCTCTCTACAGGGGTCGCGAGACTACGAGCAGTACTTC.

CDR3 nucleotides: TGCGCCAGCAGCTTTGCAGGATTGGTCTCAGATACGCAGTATTTT. This sequence encodes CASSFAGLVSDTQYF. J is TRBJ2-3 and V is TRBV5-1, with no clear D. Germline V gene sequence: CDR1 SGHRS, CDR2 YFSETQ. This CDR3 comprises 15 residues. V was clipped by 2 bases and J by 4 bases, with 14 bases between them.

The V call is TRBV2, the J call TRBJ2-7; D is unclear. In germline, CDR1 is SNHLY, CDR2 FYNNEI. The CDR3 sequence is 13 residues long. Trimming stripped 6 bases from V and 1 base from J, with 10 bases between. The CDR3 reads CASSPRGSYEQYF. The CDR3 DNA reads TGTGCCAGCAGCCCTAGAGGATCCTACGAGCAGTACTTC. Looking up the rest from reference TRBV2 and TRBJ2-7 gives the full variable domain: EPEVTQTPSHQVTQMGQEVILRCVPISNHLYFYWYRQILGQKVEFLVSFYNNEISEKSEIFDDQFSVERPDGSNFTLKIRSTKLEDSAMYFCASSPRGSYEQYFGPGTRLTVT.

The chain is built from TRBV9 and TRBJ2-2; 13 bases match TRBD2. This CDR3 has 17 amino acids. V lost 2 bases to trimming and J lost 7 bases; unmatched junction nucleotides: 8. In germline, CDR1 is SGDLS, CDR2 YYNGEE. The CDR3 protein is CASSVSTSGGASGELFF. For the CDR3, the DNA is TGTGCCAGCAGCGTCTCCACTAGCGGGGGGGCCAGCGGGGAGCTGTTTTTT. The full variable domain, its missing parts supplied by reference TRBV9 and TRBJ2-2, is DSGVTQTPKHLITATGQRVTLRCSPRSGDLSVYWYQQSLDQGLQFLIQYYNGEERAKGNILERFSAQQFPDLHSELNLSSLELGDSALYFCASSVSTSGGASGELFFGEGSRLTVL.

This chain links TRBV25-1 with TRBJ2-3; D uncertain. Germline lookup yields CDR1 MGHDK and CDR2 SYGVNS. Trimming removed 1 base from V and 2 bases from J, with 7 bases in between. The CDR3 contains 14 residues. The CDR3 DNA is TGTGCCAGCAGTGAATTCGAGGCCACAGATACGCAGTATTTT. This sequence encodes CASSEFEATDTQYF.

V usage is TRBV29-1 and J usage is TRBJ2-7; 7 bases fit TRBD2. The V gene end was trimmed by 4 bases and the J gene end by 3 bases; junction bases not matched to a gene: 9. CDR3 length: 14 residues. CDR1 and CDR2 from the germline V gene are SQVTM and ANQGSEA. The CDR3 here is CSVGQLGRVYEQYF. The CDR3 nucleotides read TGCAGCGTTGGGCAACTGGGGAGGGTCTACGAGCAGTACTTC.

This clone was counted a few times. The chain couples TRBV7-3 to TRBJ2-1; possible D gene TRBD1, 6 bases. Trimming left V 4 bases short and J 6 bases short, with 13 bases between. This CDR3 has 14 amino acids. Germline V gene sequence: CDR1 SGHTA, CDR2 FQGTGA. This CDR3 is CASSSGTGINEQFF. The CDR3 DNA sequence: TGTGCCAGCAGCTCGGGAACAGGGATCAATGAGCAGTTCTTC.

The chain is built from TRBV5-4 and TRBJ2-3, with TRBD2 matching over 9 bases. The CDR3 extends over 15 amino acids. Germline lookup yields CDR1 SGHNT and CDR2 YYREEE (reference sequence). V gave up 4 bases and J gave up 4 bases; unmatched junction bases: 7. This chain's CDR3 is CASSNSGGGADTQYF. CDR3 DNA sequence: TGTGCCAGCAGCAATAGCGGGGGCGGGGCAGATACGCAGTATTTT.

The chain combines TRBV29-1 with TRBJ2-3, with 8 bases fitting TRBD2. The length of the CDR3 is 16 residues. Trimming removed 4 bases from V and 0 bases from J; junction bases left unmatched: 9. Germline values: CDR1 SQVTM, CDR2 ANQGSEA. CDR3 region: CSVGAIAGSSTDTQYF. The CDR3, as DNA: TGCAGCGTTGGGGCTATAGCGGGGTCTAGCACAGATACGCAGTATTTT.

V is TRBV30 and J is TRBJ2-3; tentatively, D is TRBD2 (6 bases). CDR1 and CDR2 from the germline V gene are GTSNPN and SVGIG (reference sequence). This CDR3 spans 16 amino acids. V lost 0 bases and J lost 1, with 14 bases in between. CDR3 residues: CAWSVRIAVGTDTQYF. In DNA form, the CDR3 reads TGTGCCTGGAGTGTAAGGATAGCGGTGGGCACAGATACGCAGTATTTT.

The rearrangement joins TRBV29-1 to TRBJ1-1; weak D call: TRBD1 (6 bases). V lost 8 bases and J lost 1, with 11 bases in between. CDR3 length: 12 amino acids. The germline V gene encodes CDR1 SQVTM and CDR2 ANQGSEA. DNA of the CDR3: TGCAGCACATTGGACAGGAACACTGAAGCTTTCTTT. It is translated as CSTLDRNTEAFF.

The chain combines TRBV7-9 with TRBJ1-1; 11 nucleotides match TRBD1. CDR3 size: 14 residues. The germline CDR1 and CDR2 sequences are SEHNR and FQNEAQ (reference sequence). Unmatched junction bases numbered 2, after V lost 4 bases and J lost 4 bases. The CDR3 DNA follows: TGTGCCAGCAGCTCCGGGACAGGGGGCACTGAAGCTTTCTTT. This sequence encodes CASSSGTGGTEAFF.

The chain employs TRBV7-9 and TRBJ1-2, with 8 bases matching TRBD1. Germline values: CDR1 SEHNR, CDR2 FQNEAQ (reference sequence). V gave up 0 bases and J gave up 4 bases; unmatched junction bases: 4. The CDR3 totals 15 residues. CDR3 sequence: CASSLAGTGGYGYTF. CDR3 DNA: TGTGCCAGCAGCTTAGCCGGGACAGGAGGCTATGGCTACACCTTC.

Note on this clone: The sample has other DNA sequences that encode this CDR3 too. Written as DNA, the CDR3 is TGTGCCAGCAGTGACCGGGGCTACGAGCAGTACTTC. Translated: CASSDRGYEQYF. The chain combines TRBV25-1 with TRBJ2-7; D is perhaps TRBD2 (5 bases). Germline lookup yields CDR1 MGHDK and CDR2 SYGVNS. V was shortened by 3 bases and J by 3 bases, with 6 bases between the two germline ends. The CDR3 covers 12 residues.

This clone occurred a few times. This chain joins TRBV7-2 and TRBJ2-3, with unresolved D. The germline V gene encodes CDR1 SGHTA and CDR2 FQGNSA. This CDR3 is built from 13 residues. V lost 4 bases, J lost 10 bases, and 15 bases lay in between. The CDR3 reads CASSSTDRLPQYF. The CDR3 DNA follows: TGTGCCAGCAGCTCCACTGATCGACTTCCGCAGTATTTT.

The rearrangement links TRBV29-1 to TRBJ2-7; the match to TRBD1 covers 11 bases. The CDR3 loop spans 14 amino acids. CDR1 is SQVTM and CDR2 is ANQGSEA in the germline V gene. Trimming removed 5 bases from V and 5 bases from J; junction bases left unmatched: 8. Here the CDR3 DNA reads TGCAGCGTTTATACCGGGACAGGGGGAAACGAGCAGTACTTC. Protein sequence: CSVYTGTGGNEQYF.

The chain uses TRBV19 and TRBJ1-2; 8 positions agree with TRBD1. The CDR3 length is 16 residues. Germline CDR1 and CDR2: LNHDA and SQIVND (reference sequence). Trimming at V came to 4 bases and at J to 4 bases, leaving 11 bases not matched to a gene. CDR3: CASSTLPDRAGYGYTF. The CDR3 DNA reads TGTGCCAGTAGTACGCTACCGGACAGGGCTGGCTATGGCTACACCTTC.

This clone was counted only a few times. V and J are TRBV15 and TRBJ2-3; 10 bases are shared with TRBD1. The CDR3 loop spans 16 amino acids. V gave up 4 bases and J gave up 2 bases; unmatched junction bases: 6. Per the germline V gene, CDR1 is LNHNV and CDR2 is YYDKDF (reference sequence). The CDR3 protein is CATSTQDRGITDTQYF. For the CDR3, the DNA is TGTGCCACCAGCACCCAGGACAGGGGGATCACAGATACGCAGTATTTT. The full variable domain, rest sourced from reference TRBV15 and TRBJ2-3, is DAMVIQNPRYQVTQFGKPVTLSCSQTLNHNVMYWYQQKSSQAPKLLFHYYDKDFNNEADTPDNFQSRRPNTSFCFLDIRSPGLGDTAMYLCATSTQDRGITDTQYFGPGTRLTVL.

The chain has TRBV5-1 and TRBJ1-1; 10 bases are a match to TRBD1. J gave up 3 bases and V 1 base, and 3 bases lay outside the gene matches. CDR3 length: 15 amino acids. CDR1 and CDR2 (germline): SGHRS, YFSETQ. The CDR3 protein is CASSLHGQGDTEAFF. In nucleotides, the CDR3 is TGCGCCAGCAGCTTGCATGGACAGGGGGACACTGAAGCTTTCTTT.

CDR3 coding DNA: TGTGCCAGCAGCGCACTCTACGAGCAGTACTTC. Amino acids: CASSALYEQYF. The rearrangement uses TRBV5-6 and TRBJ2-7; D gene unclear. Germline assignment: CDR1 SGHDT and CDR2 YYEEEE. This CDR3 comprises 11 residues. Trimming left V 4 bases short and J 3 bases short, with 5 bases between.

This clone was recorded a few times. The chain combines TRBV10-3 with TRBJ2-7, with unresolved D. Trimming cost V 4 bases and J 10 bases, with 14 bases left between them. Germline CDR1 and CDR2: ENHRY and SYGVKD. The CDR3 is 12 residues long. The CDR3 loop reads CAISGDGTRQYF. CDR3 in DNA: TGTGCCATCAGTGGCGACGGAACGCGTCAGTACTTC.

V usage is TRBV10-3 and J usage is TRBJ2-2; maybe TRBD1 (5 bases). The V end lost 0 bases, the J end lost 7 bases, and 12 bases lay between the germline ends. The germline CDR1 and CDR2 sequences are ENHRY and SYGVKD. The CDR3 has 15 residues. CDR3 region: CAISESARAGGELFF. CDR3 nucleotide sequence: TGTGCCATCAGTGAGTCTGCCAGGGCCGGCGGGGAGCTGTTTTTT.

This clone was seen a few times. The gene calls are TRBV19 and TRBJ2-1; either TRBD1 or TRBD2 may fit D (5 bases each). This CDR3 is 13 amino acids long. With 3 bases removed from V and 9 bases from J, the gap between germline ends came to 12 bases. Germline V gene lookup returns CDR1 LNHDA and CDR2 SQIVND (reference sequence). CDR3 residues: CASSMVRGGEQFF. As DNA, the CDR3 is TGTGCCAGTAGTATGGTGAGGGGTGGTGAGCAGTTCTTC. Using reference TRBV19 and TRBJ2-1 for the parts outside the CDR3, the full variable domain is DGGITQSPKYLFRKEGQNVTLSCEQNLNHDAMYWYRQDPGQGLRLIYYSQIVNDFQKGDIAEGYSVSREKKESFPLTVTSAQKNPTAFYLCASSMVRGGEQFFGPGTRLTVL.

The genes are TRBV4-1 and TRBJ2-3; 10 nucleotides match TRBD2. Trimming at V came to 4 bases and at J to 5 bases, leaving 9 bases not matched to a gene. Germline V CDR1 and CDR2: MGHRA, YSYEKL. CDR3 size: 16 residues. The CDR3 spells CASSPWSGRARDTQYF. In DNA, the CDR3 is TGCGCCAGCAGCCCGTGGAGCGGGAGGGCCAGAGATACGCAGTATTTT.